The present TCR beta chain was sequenced within a study of blood T cell repertoires in COVID-19. Background on the study: Whether acute or convalescent, the COVID-19 samples came from the United States, Italy and Spain.

Authors' processing steps: It was from reference gene primer amplification that nucleated cell counts were estimated. This table comes from immunoSEQ multiplex PCR, and its TCRdb copy is limited to in-frame clones, with some not included. V and J calls and clone size are those listed in that table; D and trimming were worked out from the DNA. This sample has approximately 76,000 clones, with roughly nine tenths found just once. Trimming left V 2 bases short and J 4 bases short, with 15 bases between. Germline V CDR1 and CDR2: LGHDT, YNNKEL (reference sequence). The CDR3 totals 15 residues. The clonotype was recovered from a man aged 25 to 45 with acute or convalescent COVID-19. The chain has TRBV3-1 (or the pseudogene TRBV3-2) and TRBJ2-7; D is unclear. The sequenced sample consisted of peripheral blood. CDR3 loop: CASSQRVARVYEQYF. The CDR3 bases are TGTGCCAGCAGCCAACGAGTCGCTCGGGTTTACGAGCAGTACTTC.